The 2 T cell receptor beta chains below all came from one sample that was sequenced in a study of T cell responses to AZD1222 COVID-19 vaccine. The assay was immunoSEQ multiplex PCR, and TCRdb's table has in-frame clones only and misses some. The sample includes 90,000 to 95,000 clones, approximately 91% seen only once; the top ten take about 20%. The sample here was peripheral blood, taken on day 0 of AZD1222 vaccination. The receptors originated from an adult in good health.

The V and J genes are TRBV7-2 and TRBJ2-7; D remains ambiguous. The CDR3 runs 12 residues. Germline assignment: CDR1 SGHTA and CDR2 FQGNSA. With 2 bases removed from V and 3 bases from J, the gap between germline ends came to 5 bases. DNA of the CDR3: TGTGCCAGCAGCTTATACCGCTACGAGCAGTACTTC. As protein: CASSLYRYEQYF.

V usage is TRBV5-5 and J usage is TRBJ2-5; TRBD1 might be the D (6 bases). The CDR3 is 16 residues long. Per germline, CDR1 SGHKS and CDR2 YYEKEE (reference sequence). V dropped 0 bases and J dropped 5 bases, with 17 bases sitting between them. For the CDR3, the DNA is TGTGCCAGCAGCTTGGCACCGGCAGGGGCTGGGGAGACCCAGTACTTC. Protein: CASSLAPAGAGETQYF. Supplemented by reference TRBV5-5 and TRBJ2-5, the full variable domain reads DAGVTQSPTHLIKTRGQQVTLRCSPISGHKSVSWYQQVLGQGPQFIFQYYEKEERGRGNFPDRFSARQFPNYSSELNVNALLLGDSALYLCASSLAPAGAGETQYFGPGTRLLVL.